This T cell receptor beta chain appears in the sequencing data of a study of T cell responses to AZD1222 COVID-19 vaccine. The data were produced by immunoSEQ multiplex PCR, yet TCRdb's version contains in-frame clones alone and is incomplete. The repertoire holds around 130,000 clones, with around 84% as singletons. The V end lost 8 bases, the J end lost 4 bases, and 14 bases lay between the germline ends. Germline lookup yields CDR1 KGHSH and CDR2 LQKENI. CDR3 length: 13 amino acids. The starting material was peripheral blood, obtained on day 0 of AZD1222 vaccination. This sequence was found in an adult in good health. The chain combines TRBV18 with TRBJ1-2; D not resolved. The CDR3 coding sequence is TGTGCCAGCGGTCACCAGTACGGCTATGGCTACACCTTC. This sequence encodes CASGHQYGYGYTF.